The clone carrying this T cell receptor beta chain was counted at least ten times. Its antigen is as yet unknown. The CDR3 consists of 14 residues. Germline CDR1 is DFQATT and CDR2 is SNEGSKA (reference sequence). V was shortened by 6 bases and J by 0 bases, with 13 bases between the two germline ends. A sample-barcoded 5' primer and a J-beta primer mix were used in a second PCR of about 6 to 11 cycles. Each TCR beta cDNA got a 12-nucleotide random molecular identifier. TCRdb reanalysed the 5' RACE reads using MiXCR and keeps one entry per CDR3 protein. The sample comprises more than 650,000 distinct CDR3 sequences, over 20% of which are singletons, and roughly 22% rests with the top ten. This sample was included in a study of blood T cells in healthy people across ages. Across the study: When template switching was applied, about one barcoded beta molecule was captured per two T cells.

Study-wide results and limits: Per million T cells, TCR beta diversity dropped roughly linearly as age increased.

The receptor was isolated from a man between 65 and 79 years old in good health. The chain carries TRBV20-1 and TRBJ2-3; D tentatively fits TRBD1 or TRBD2 (5 bases each). Sequencing used blood. CDR3 nucleotide sequence: TGCAGTGCCCTGGGACGGAGTAGCACAGATACGCAGTATTTT. It yields the protein CSALGRSSTDTQYF.